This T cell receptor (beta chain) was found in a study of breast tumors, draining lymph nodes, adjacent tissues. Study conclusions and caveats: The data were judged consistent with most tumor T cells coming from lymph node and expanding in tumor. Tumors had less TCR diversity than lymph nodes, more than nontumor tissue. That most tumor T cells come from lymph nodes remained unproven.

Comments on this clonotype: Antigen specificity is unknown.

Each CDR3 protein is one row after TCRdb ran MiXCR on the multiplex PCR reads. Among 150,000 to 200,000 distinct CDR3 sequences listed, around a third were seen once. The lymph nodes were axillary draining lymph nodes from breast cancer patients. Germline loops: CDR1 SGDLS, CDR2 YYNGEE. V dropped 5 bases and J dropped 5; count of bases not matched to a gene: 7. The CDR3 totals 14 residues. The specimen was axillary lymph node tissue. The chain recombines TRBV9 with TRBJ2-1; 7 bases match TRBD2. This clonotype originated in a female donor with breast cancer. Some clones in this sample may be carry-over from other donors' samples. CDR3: CASSSGRVNNEQFF. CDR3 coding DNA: TGTGCCAGCAGTAGCGGGCGGGTTAACAATGAGCAGTTCTTC.